Listed below are T cell receptor beta chains from one sample, sequenced in a study of CD8 T cells in ankylosing spondylitis. TCRdb re-analysed the 5' RACE reads in MiXCR, keeping a single row per CDR3 protein. The repertoire holds 450,000 to 550,000 distinct CDR3 sequences, with approximately 5% as singletons. Sequencing was performed on blood, either unsorted or a sorted T cell fraction (not recorded which). The receptors stem from a male donor with ankylosing spondylitis. The CDR3 runs from the conserved cysteine through the conserved F or W.

V | length | CDR3
TRBV5-1 | 14 | CASSSTGPRYGYTF
TRBV28 | 14 | CASSLDQGAYEQYF
TRBV28 | 11 | CASTSRGTDHF
TRBV20-1 | 15 | CSARDGGRTNTEAFF
TRBV15 | 13 | CATSRGGGSPLHF
TRBV20-1 | 15 | CSAREVAGPQETQYF
TRBV10-1 | 14 | CASSAGGLGQPQHF
TRBV6-2/TRBV6-3 | 21 | CASSPPSSKSGGTGSSYEQYF
TRBV5-1 | 15 | CASSQDSGVQSEQYF
TRBV12-3/TRBV12-4 | 13 | CASSSQGGQPQHF
TRBV7-2 | 15 | CASSPWGGRTDTQYF
TRBV29-1 | 14 | CSGVQGLTAPEQFF
TRBV20-1 | 13 | CSAQDRAGNTIYF
TRBV20-1 | 13 | CSAERQGTQPQHF
TRBV12-3/TRBV12-4 | 13 | CASSFVDSYGYTF
TRBV7-9 | 16 | CASSPERGLNTGELFF
TRBV20-1 | 12 | CSVMRTFNEQFF
TRBV4-1 | 17 | CASSPYTTGQKTDTQYF
TRBV7-9 | 15 | CASGREGALRNTQYF
TRBV24-1 | 12 | CATSESADTQYF
TRBV29-1 | 13 | CSVLRQGSYGYTF
TRBV24-1 | 16 | CATSDLRTGGVETQYF
TRBV27 | 15 | CASSEYRGVFNEQFF
TRBV12-3/TRBV12-4 | 15 | CASSLGRQGVSPLHF
TRBV28 | 16 | CASSSLAASSYNEQFF
TRBV7-2 | 16 | CASSLGSSGGMKTQYF
TRBV19 | 12 | CASSISGSGYTF
TRBV20-1 | 14 | CSARSSIGTGELFF
TRBV5-1 | 14 | CASSPGTNQETQYF
TRBV20-1 | 13 | CSARDTDMEKLFF
TRBV9 | 13 | CASSVTGGFRYTF
TRBV4-1 | 15 | CASSQRDNGHNEQFF
TRBV10-2 | 15 | CASRLAGAPDNEQFF
TRBV12-3/TRBV12-4 | 18 | CASSFMGLAGANTGELFF
TRBV29-1 | 17 | CSVWVYRTGALYNEQFF
TRBV6-5 | 16 | CASSFLRSGRNSPLHF
TRBV5-8 | 14 | CASSYHRGPTEAFF
TRBV12-3/TRBV12-4 | 13 | CASSLALTVEQYF
TRBV27 | 14 | CASRLTGSGNTIYF